These 18 T cell receptor beta chains came from one sample sequenced in a study of control samples from healthy donors and cancer patients. Only in-frame clones appear in the TCRdb table, and some are missing; sequencing was by immunoSEQ multiplex PCR. There are roughly 150,000 clones in the sample; 88% occur only once, and less than 2% lies in the top ten. The specimen was blood. These receptors were collected from a man between 18 and 29 years old in good health.

The chain employs TRBV7-2 and TRBJ2-7; tentatively, D is TRBD1 (6 bases). In germline, CDR1 is SGHTA, CDR2 FQGNSA. V lost 7 bases to trimming and J lost 2 bases, with 9 bases between them. The length of the CDR3 is 12 residues. The CDR3 DNA sequence: TGTGCCAGCACCGGACAGACCTACGAGCAGTACTTC. Translation gives CASTGQTYEQYF.

The chain has TRBV21-1 and TRBJ2-3; the table calls TRBD2, which could not be checked here. TRBV21-1 is deemed a pseudogene. The CDR3 contains 18 residues. CDR3 in DNA: TGTGCCAGCAGCAAAGGAGTTAGGCGGGGGCCCAGCACAGATACGCAGTATTTT. Translated, it gives CASSKGVRRGPSTDTQYF.

As for this clone: The same CDR3 arises from other DNA sequences in this sample as well. The chain couples TRBV30 to TRBJ2-7; no clear D. This CDR3 region has 11 residues. Germline CDR1 reads GTSNPN; CDR2 reads SVGIG (reference sequence). Trimming stripped 0 bases from V and 6 bases from J, with 6 bases between. Written as DNA, the CDR3 is TGTGCCTGGAGTGTATTCCGCGAGCAGTACTTC. The encoded protein is CAWSVFREQYF.

Points on this clone: The same CDR3 is also encoded by other DNA sequences in this sample. The rearrangement joins TRBV15 to TRBJ2-3; the match to TRBD2 covers 11 bases. CDR1 and CDR2 (germline): LNHNV, YYDKDF (reference sequence). The V gene end was trimmed by 1 base and the J gene end by 4 bases; junction bases not matched to a gene: 1. This CDR3 has 15 amino acids. In DNA form, the CDR3 reads TGTGCCACCAGCAGAGTAGCGGGGGGGCCAGATACGCAGTATTTT. Translation gives CATSRVAGGPDTQYF.

The chain joins TRBV6-6 to TRBJ2-3; 8 bases are a match to TRBD2. The length of the CDR3 is 15 residues. Germline loops: CDR1 MNHNY, CDR2 SVGAGI (reference sequence). After removal of 0 bases from V and 4 bases from J, the junction contained 3 bases not matched to a gene. The CDR3 spells CASSYSKRGPDTQYF. DNA for the CDR3: TGTGCCAGCAGTTACTCGAAGCGGGGGCCAGATACGCAGTATTTT.

This chain joins TRBV15 and TRBJ2-7; 8 bases are shared with TRBD1. J lost 6 bases, V lost 3 bases, and 7 bases had no gene match. The CDR3 is made up of 14 amino acids. Germline-derived CDR1 and CDR2 are LNHNV and YYDKDF (reference sequence). The CDR3 spells CATSSRDRSFEQYF. The CDR3, as DNA: TGTGCCACCAGCAGCCGGGACAGGTCTTTCGAGCAGTACTTC. Using reference TRBV15 and TRBJ2-7 for the parts outside the CDR3, the full variable domain is DAMVIQNPRYQVTQFGKPVTLSCSQTLNHNVMYWYQQKSSQAPKLLFHYYDKDFNNEADTPDNFQSRRPNTSFCFLDIRSPGLGDTAMYLCATSSRDRSFEQYFGPGTRLTVT.

V is TRBV18 and J is TRBJ2-4; 8 bases are shared with TRBD2. CDR3 length: 13 amino acids. CDR1 is KGHSH, CDR2 LQKENI, per germline. With V trimmed by 3 bases and J by 7 bases, 2 bases remained unmatched. The CDR3 spells CASSPSGDNIQYF. The CDR3, as DNA: TGTGCCAGCTCACCTAGCGGGGACAACATTCAGTACTTC.

The V gene is TRBV7-9, the J gene TRBJ2-3, with 10 nucleotides matching TRBD2. This CDR3 has 17 amino acids. Looked up from germline, CDR1 is SEHNR and CDR2 is FQNEAQ (reference sequence). Germline trimming cut 4 bases from V and 6 bases from J; bases unmatched to any gene: 13. Written as DNA, the CDR3 is TGTGCCAGCAGCTCCACTAGGACTAGCGGCGGTAGGGATACGCAGTATTTT. Amino acid sequence: CASSSTRTSGGRDTQYF. Full variable domain (remainder filled in from reference TRBV7-9 and TRBJ2-3): DTGVSQNPRHKITKRGQNVTFRCDPISEHNRLYWYRQTLGQGPEFLTYFQNEAQLEKSRLLSDRFSAERPKGSFSTLEIQRTEQGDSAMYLCASSSTRTSGGRDTQYFGPGTRLTVL.

This clone was detected once. This chain connects TRBV7-9 to TRBJ1-3; D gene unclear. The V gene lost 5 bases and the J gene lost 2 bases, with 1 base spanning the gap. CDR3 size: 11 residues. CDR1 and CDR2 (germline): SEHNR, FQNEAQ (reference sequence). The CDR3 nucleotides are TGTGCCAGCAGCGCTGGAAACACCATATATTTT. Protein: CASSAGNTIYF.

The chain combines TRBV4-1 with TRBJ2-4, with D hard to call. Per germline, CDR1 MGHRA and CDR2 YSYEKL. V lost 1 base to trimming and J lost 0 bases, with 13 bases between them. This CDR3 spans 17 amino acids. The CDR3 DNA is TGCGCCAGCAGCCAAGGAATAGCTACTGGAGCCAAAAACATTCAGTACTTC. Amino acid sequence: CASSQGIATGAKNIQYF.

Comment on this clone: This specimen includes other DNA sequences encoding the same CDR3. The rearrangement uses TRBV29-1 and TRBJ2-7, with D hard to call. Germline V gene lookup returns CDR1 SQVTM and CDR2 ANQGSEA. The CDR3 is 12 residues long. Trimming removed 4 bases at V and 1 base at J, with 8 bases between. The chain's CDR3 is CSVVAGSYEQYF. CDR3 nucleotide sequence: TGCAGCGTTGTTGCAGGTTCCTACGAGCAGTACTTC.

The chain recombines TRBV18 with TRBJ1-5, with TRBD1 matching 9 bases. V lost 6 bases and J lost 5; bases outside the gene matches: 8. The CDR3 extends over 15 amino acids. CDR1 KGHSH and CDR2 LQKENI come from the germline V gene. Written as DNA, the CDR3 is TGTGCCAGCTCTCCCGATCGACAGGGGGATCAGCCCCAGCATTTT. Amino acid sequence: CASSPDRQGDQPQHF.

This sequence joins TRBV9 and TRBJ2-2; TRBD1 is a possible D gene (5 bases). The CDR3 spans 17 residues. The germline V gene encodes CDR1 SGDLS and CDR2 YYNGEE. Trimming removed 4 bases at V and 4 bases at J, with 20 bases between. CDR3 in amino acids: CASSPPNPGFATGELFF. CDR3 DNA sequence: TGTGCCAGCAGCCCCCCGAACCCAGGGTTCGCCACCGGGGAGCTGTTTTTT.

V and J are TRBV5-4 and TRBJ1-1, with D possibly being TRBD1 (5 bases). V lost 7 bases to trimming and J lost 0 bases, with 10 bases between them. CDR3 length: 13 residues. Germline assignment: CDR1 SGHNT and CDR2 YYREEE (reference sequence). The CDR3 DNA reads TGTGCCAGCGGCGGACAAATGAACACTGAAGCTTTCTTT. Its protein is CASGGQMNTEAFF. The full variable domain, with the rest looked up from reference TRBV5-4 and TRBJ1-1, is ETGVTQSPTHLIKTRGQQVTLRCSSQSGHNTVSWYQQALGQGPQFIFQYYREEENGRGNFPPRFSGLQFPNYSSELNVNALELDDSALYLCASGGQMNTEAFFGQGTRLTVV.

CDR3 nucleotides: TGTGCCAGCAGCGTTGGGCGGGGGGCCGGCACAGATACGCAGTATTTT. Amino acid sequence: CASSVGRGAGTDTQYF. This chain connects TRBV9 to TRBJ2-3, with 8 bases lining up with TRBD2. The CDR3 length is 16 residues. V trimming: 2 bases; J trimming: 1 base; junction bases outside the gene matches: 6. The V gene's germline CDR1 is SGDLS and CDR2 YYNGEE.

This chain uses TRBV6-2 or TRBV6-3 with TRBJ2-1; D gene ambiguous. From germline, CDR1 is MNHEY and CDR2 SVGEGT. The CDR3 has 14 residues. The V and J ends lost 2 bases and 5 bases respectively, with 10 bases between them. CDR3 DNA: TGTGCCAGCAGTTACAACGGGCGGAACAATGAGCAGTTCTTC. As protein: CASSYNGRNNEQFF.

J is TRBJ2-5 and V is TRBV28, with D possibly being TRBD1 (5 bases). There are 16 residues in the CDR3. Trimming left V 3 bases short and J 2 bases short, with 16 bases between. Per germline, CDR1 MDHEN and CDR2 SYDVKM. The DNA for the CDR3 is TGTGCCAGCAGTTTCCAGTCGGCAGGGCCTCAAGAGACCCAGTACTTC. Translation gives CASSFQSAGPQETQYF.

The chain has TRBV27 and TRBJ1-2, with a weak D call TRBD1 (6 bases). Looked up from germline, CDR1 is MNHEY and CDR2 is SMNVEV (reference sequence). The CDR3 spans 13 residues. With 4 bases removed from V and 5 bases from J, the gap between germline ends came to 11 bases. CDR3 protein: CASSWGLKYGYTF. CDR3 in DNA: TGTGCCAGCAGTTGGGGGCTTAAATATGGCTACACCTTC.